This entry concerns a single T cell receptor (beta chain). Antigen specificity is unknown. The entry originates in a study of beta chain features in type 1 diabetes. Study background: Taken together, all samples contributed fewer than 110 million examined sorted cells.

Points from the study as a whole: In all four CD4+ subsets, TCRB CDR3 length was significantly, moderately reduced in type 1 diabetes.

Sequencing targeted expressed TCRB transcripts, as all isolated RNA had been reverse transcribed. Some clones are missing from TCRdb's copy, which holds only in-frame ones; the method was immunoSEQ multiplex PCR. The sample includes under 150,000 clones, 6.9% seen only once; the top ten take around 1.3%. V was pared by 11 bases and J by 3 bases, with 16 bases between. From germline, CDR1 is MDHEN and CDR2 SYDVKM. The CDR3 totals 13 residues. This chain connects TRBV28 to TRBJ2-5; D is ambiguous. Sequenced sample: central memory CD4+ T cells from blood. The sequence was obtained from a woman aged 30 to 39 in good health. In DNA, the CDR3 is TGTGCCGGCTCAAACGGAGTAGAAGAGACCCAGTACTTC. This codes for CAGSNGVEETQYF.